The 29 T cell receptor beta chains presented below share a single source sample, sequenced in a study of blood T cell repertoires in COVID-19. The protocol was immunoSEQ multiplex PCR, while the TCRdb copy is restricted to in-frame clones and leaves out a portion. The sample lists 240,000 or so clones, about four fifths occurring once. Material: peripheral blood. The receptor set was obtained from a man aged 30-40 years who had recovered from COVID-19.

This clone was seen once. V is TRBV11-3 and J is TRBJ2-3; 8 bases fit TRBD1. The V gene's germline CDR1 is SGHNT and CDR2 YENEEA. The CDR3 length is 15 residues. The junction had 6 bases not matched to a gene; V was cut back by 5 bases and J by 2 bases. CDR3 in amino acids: CASSPGQEDTDTQYF. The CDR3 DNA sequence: TGTGCCAGCAGCCCGGGACAGGAGGACACAGATACGCAGTATTTT.

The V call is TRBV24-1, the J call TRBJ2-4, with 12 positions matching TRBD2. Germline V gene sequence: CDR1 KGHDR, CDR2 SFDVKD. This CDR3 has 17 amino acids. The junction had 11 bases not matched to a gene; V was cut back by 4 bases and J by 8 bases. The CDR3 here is CATSDRRTSGGKDIQYF. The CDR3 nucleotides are TGTGCCACCAGTGACCGCCGAACTAGCGGGGGGAAGGACATTCAGTACTTC.

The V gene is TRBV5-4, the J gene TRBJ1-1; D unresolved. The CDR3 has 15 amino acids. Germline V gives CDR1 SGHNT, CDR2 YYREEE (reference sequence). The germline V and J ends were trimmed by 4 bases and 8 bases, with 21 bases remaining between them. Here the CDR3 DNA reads TGTGCCAGCAGCGGCCAGACACATTCTAGAGGGGAAGCTTTCTTT. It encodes CASSGQTHSRGEAFF.

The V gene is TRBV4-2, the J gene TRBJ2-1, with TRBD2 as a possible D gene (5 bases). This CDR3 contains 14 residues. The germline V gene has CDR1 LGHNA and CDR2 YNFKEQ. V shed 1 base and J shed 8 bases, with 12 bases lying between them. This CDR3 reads CASSQATTRYEQFF. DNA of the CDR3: TGTGCCAGCAGCCAAGCCACAACTAGGTATGAGCAGTTCTTC.

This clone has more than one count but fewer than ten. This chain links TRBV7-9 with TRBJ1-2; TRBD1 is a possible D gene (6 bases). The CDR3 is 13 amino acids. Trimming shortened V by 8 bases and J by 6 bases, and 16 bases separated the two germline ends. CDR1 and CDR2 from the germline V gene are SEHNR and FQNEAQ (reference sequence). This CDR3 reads CASGRGGGHGYTF. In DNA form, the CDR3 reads TGTGCCAGCGGTCGTGGGGGCGGTCATGGCTACACCTTC.

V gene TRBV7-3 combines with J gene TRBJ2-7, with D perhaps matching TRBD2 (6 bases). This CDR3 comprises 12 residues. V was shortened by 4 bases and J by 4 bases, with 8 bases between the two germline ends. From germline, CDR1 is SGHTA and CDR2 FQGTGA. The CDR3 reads CASSWRGYEQYV. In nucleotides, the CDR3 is TGTGCCAGCAGCTGGCGGGGTTACGAGCAGTACGTC.

The chain's CDR3 is CASSPSDSKNYGYTF. The CDR3 nucleotides are TGCGCCAGCAGCCCATCGGACAGCAAGAACTATGGCTACACCTTC. V and J are TRBV5-1 and TRBJ1-2; a weak D match, TRBD1 (6 bases). Trimming took off 4 bases at V and 2 bases at J, with 15 bases between the two ends. The length of the CDR3 is 15 residues. Germline CDR1 reads SGHRS; CDR2 reads YFSETQ.

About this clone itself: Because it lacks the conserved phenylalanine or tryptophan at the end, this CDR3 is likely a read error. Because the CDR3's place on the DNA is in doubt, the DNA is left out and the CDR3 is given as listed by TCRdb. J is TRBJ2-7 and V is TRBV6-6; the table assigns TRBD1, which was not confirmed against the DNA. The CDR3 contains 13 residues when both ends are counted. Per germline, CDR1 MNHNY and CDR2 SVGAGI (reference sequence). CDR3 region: CASSTHGGGQALL.

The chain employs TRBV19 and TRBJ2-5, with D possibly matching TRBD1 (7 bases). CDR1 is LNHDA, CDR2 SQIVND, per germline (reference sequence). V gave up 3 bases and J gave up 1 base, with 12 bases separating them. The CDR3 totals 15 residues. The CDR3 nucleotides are TGTGCCAGTAGTATCCAGGGGGGAATCCAAGAGACCCAGTACTTC. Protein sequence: CASSIQGGIQETQYF.

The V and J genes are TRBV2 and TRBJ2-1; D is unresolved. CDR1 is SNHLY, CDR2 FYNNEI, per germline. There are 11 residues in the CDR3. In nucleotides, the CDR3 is TGTGCGATAAGCCAGGAACGTGAGCAGTTCTTC. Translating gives CAISQEREQFF.

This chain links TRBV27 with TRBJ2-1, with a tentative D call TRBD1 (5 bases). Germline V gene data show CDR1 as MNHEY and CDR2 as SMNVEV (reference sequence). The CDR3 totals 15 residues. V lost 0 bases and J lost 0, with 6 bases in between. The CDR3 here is CASSLSRGSYNEQFF. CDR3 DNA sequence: TGTGCCAGCAGTTTATCTAGGGGCTCCTACAATGAGCAGTTCTTC.

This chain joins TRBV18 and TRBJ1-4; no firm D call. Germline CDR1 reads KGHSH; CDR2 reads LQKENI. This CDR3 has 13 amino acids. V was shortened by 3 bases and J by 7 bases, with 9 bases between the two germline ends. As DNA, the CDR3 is TGTGCCAGCTCACCCCGGTCGGGTGAAAAACTGTTTTTT. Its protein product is CASSPRSGEKLFF.

This CDR3 is CASSTRQTARGMNTEAFF. CDR3 sequence (DNA): TGTGCCAGTAGTACCCGCCAGACAGCACGAGGAATGAACACTGAAGCTTTCTTT. The chain joins TRBV19 to TRBJ1-1, with D tentatively TRBD1 (5 bases). The CDR3 runs to 18 residues. Trimming stripped 4 bases from V and 0 bases from J, with 21 bases between. The germline gives CDR1 LNHDA, CDR2 SQIVND (reference sequence).

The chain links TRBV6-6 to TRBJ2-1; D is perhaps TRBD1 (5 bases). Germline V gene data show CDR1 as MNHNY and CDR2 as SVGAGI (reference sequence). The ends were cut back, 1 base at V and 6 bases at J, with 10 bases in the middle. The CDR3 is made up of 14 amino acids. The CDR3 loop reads CASSYWQGINEQFF. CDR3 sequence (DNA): TGTGCCAGCAGTTACTGGCAGGGAATCAATGAGCAGTTCTTC.

CDR3 bases: TGTGCCAGCAGTTCCACAGGCGCAACATCTGGAAACACCATATATTTT. This encodes CASSSTGATSGNTIYF. The chain uses TRBV6-5 and TRBJ1-3; D is perhaps TRBD1 (5 bases). The CDR3 is made up of 16 amino acids. V was clipped by 4 bases and J by 1 base, with 14 bases between them. Germline loops: CDR1 MNHEY, CDR2 SVGAGI.

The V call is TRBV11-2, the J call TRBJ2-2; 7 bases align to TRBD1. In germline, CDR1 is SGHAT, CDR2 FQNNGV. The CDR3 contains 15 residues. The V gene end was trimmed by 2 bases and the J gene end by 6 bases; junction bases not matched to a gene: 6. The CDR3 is CASSLNLGGSGELFF. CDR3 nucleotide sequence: TGTGCCAGCAGCTTAAATTTAGGGGGCTCCGGGGAGCTGTTTTTT.

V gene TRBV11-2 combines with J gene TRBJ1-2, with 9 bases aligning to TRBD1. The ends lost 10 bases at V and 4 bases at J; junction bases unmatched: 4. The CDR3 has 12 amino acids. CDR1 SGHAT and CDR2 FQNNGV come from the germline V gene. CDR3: CATRTGAYGYTF. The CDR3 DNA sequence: TGTGCCACCCGGACAGGGGCCTATGGCTACACCTTC.

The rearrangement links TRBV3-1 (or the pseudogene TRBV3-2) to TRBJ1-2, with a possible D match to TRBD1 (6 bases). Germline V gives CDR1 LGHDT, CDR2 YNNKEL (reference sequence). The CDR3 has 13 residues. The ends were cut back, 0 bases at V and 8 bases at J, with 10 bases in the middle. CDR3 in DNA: TGTGCCAGCAGCCAAGAAGGGGGTTGGGGCTACACCTTC. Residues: CASSQEGGWGYTF.

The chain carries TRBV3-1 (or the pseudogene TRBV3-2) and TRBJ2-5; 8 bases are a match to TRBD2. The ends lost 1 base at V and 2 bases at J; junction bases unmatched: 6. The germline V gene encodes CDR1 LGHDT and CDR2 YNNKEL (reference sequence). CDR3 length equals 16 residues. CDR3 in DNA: TGTGCCAGCAGCCAAGGGGTGAGCGGGGGTCAAGAGACCCAGTACTTC. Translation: CASSQGVSGGQETQYF.

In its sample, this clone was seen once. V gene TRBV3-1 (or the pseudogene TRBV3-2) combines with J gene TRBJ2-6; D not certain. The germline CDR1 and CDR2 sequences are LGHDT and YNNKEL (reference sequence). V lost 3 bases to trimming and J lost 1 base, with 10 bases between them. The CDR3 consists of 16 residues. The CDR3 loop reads CASSHAGLSGANVLTF. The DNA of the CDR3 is TGTGCCAGCAGCCACGCCGGTTTATCTGGGGCCAACGTCCTGACTTTC.

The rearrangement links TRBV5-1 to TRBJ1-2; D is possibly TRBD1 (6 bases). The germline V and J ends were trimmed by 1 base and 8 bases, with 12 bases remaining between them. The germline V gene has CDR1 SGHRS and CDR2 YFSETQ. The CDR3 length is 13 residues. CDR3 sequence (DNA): TGCGCCAGCAGCTTGACGGAACAGGGAGGCTACACCTTC. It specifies CASSLTEQGGYTF.

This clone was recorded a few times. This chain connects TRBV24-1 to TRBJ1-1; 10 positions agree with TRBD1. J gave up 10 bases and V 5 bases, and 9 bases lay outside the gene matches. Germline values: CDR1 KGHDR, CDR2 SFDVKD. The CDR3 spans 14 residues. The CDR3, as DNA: TGTGCCACCAGTGGGCCCGACAGGGGGCGAGGAGCTTTCTTT. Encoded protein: CATSGPDRGRGAFF.

The CDR3 here is CASSLSQANTGELFF. CDR3 bases: TGTGCCAGCTCACTCAGCCAGGCGAACACCGGGGAGCTGTTTTTT. V gene TRBV18 combines with J gene TRBJ2-2; no clear D gene. V gave up 4 bases and J gave up 0 bases, with 9 bases separating them. Germline CDR1 KGHSH, CDR2 LQKENI. CDR3 length: 15 amino acids.

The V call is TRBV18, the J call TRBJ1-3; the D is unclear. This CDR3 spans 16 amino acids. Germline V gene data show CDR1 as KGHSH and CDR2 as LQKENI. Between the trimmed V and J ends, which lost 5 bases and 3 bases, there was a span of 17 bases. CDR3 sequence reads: CASSEQSGYLGNTIYF. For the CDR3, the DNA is TGTGCCAGCTCAGAGCAGTCGGGGTATCTTGGAAACACCATATATTTT.

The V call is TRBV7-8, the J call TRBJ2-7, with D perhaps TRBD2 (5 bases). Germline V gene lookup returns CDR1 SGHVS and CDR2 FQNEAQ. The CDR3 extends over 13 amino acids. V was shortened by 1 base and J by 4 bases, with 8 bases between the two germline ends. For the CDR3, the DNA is TGTGCCAGCAGCTTAGGGACTTATTACGAGCAGTACTTC. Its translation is CASSLGTYYEQYF. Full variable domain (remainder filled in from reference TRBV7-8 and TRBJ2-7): GAGVSQSPRYKVAKRGQDVALRCDPISGHVSLFWYQQALGQGPEFLTYFQNEAQLDKSGLPSDRFFAERPEGSVSTLKIQRTQQEDSAVYLCASSLGTYYEQYFGPGTRLTVT.

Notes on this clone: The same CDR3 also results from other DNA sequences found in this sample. CDR3 DNA: TGTGCCAGCAGCTTAACAGGGTCAGATACGCAGTATTTT. Its translation is CASSLTGSDTQYF. The chain carries TRBV7-9 and TRBJ2-3, with TRBD1 as a possible D gene (6 bases). This CDR3 has 13 residues. CDR1 SEHNR and CDR2 FQNEAQ come from the germline V gene (reference sequence). V shed 2 bases and J shed 4 bases, with 7 bases lying between them.

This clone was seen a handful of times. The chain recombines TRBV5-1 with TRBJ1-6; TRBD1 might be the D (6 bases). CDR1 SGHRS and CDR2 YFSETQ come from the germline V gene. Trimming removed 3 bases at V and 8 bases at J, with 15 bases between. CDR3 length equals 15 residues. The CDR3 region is CASSSQGPWDSPLHF. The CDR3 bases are TGCGCCAGCAGCTCCCAGGGGCCCTGGGATTCACCCCTCCACTTT.

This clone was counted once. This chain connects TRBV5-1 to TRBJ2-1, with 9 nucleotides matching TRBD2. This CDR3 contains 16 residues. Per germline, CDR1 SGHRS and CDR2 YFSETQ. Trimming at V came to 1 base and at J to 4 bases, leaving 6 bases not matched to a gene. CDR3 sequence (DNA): TGCGCCAGCAGCTTGCAGGCTCTAGCGGGATACAATGAGCAGTTCTTC. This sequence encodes CASSLQALAGYNEQFF.

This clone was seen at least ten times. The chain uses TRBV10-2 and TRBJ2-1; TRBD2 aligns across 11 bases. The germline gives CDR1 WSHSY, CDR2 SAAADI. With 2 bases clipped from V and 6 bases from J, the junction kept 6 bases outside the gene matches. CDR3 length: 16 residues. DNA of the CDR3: TGCGCCAGCAGTGAGCCTAGCGGGGGGAACCCCAATGAGCAGTTCTTC. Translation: CASSEPSGGNPNEQFF.